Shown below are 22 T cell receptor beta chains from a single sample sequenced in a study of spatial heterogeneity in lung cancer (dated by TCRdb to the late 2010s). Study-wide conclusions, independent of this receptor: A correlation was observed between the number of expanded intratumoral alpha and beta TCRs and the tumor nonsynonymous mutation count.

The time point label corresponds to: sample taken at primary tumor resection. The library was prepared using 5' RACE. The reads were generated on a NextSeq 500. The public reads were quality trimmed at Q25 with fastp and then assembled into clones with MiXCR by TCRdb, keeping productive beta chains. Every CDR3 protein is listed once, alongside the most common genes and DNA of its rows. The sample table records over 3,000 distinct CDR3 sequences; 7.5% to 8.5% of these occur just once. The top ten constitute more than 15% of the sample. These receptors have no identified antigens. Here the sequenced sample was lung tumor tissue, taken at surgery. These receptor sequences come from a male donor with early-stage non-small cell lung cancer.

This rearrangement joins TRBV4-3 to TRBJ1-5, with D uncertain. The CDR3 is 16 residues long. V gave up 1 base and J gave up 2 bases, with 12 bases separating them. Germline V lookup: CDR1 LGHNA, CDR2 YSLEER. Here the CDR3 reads CASSQAAHTGNQPQHF. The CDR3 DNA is TGCGCCAGCAGCCAAGCCGCACACACTGGCAATCAGCCCCAGCATTTT.

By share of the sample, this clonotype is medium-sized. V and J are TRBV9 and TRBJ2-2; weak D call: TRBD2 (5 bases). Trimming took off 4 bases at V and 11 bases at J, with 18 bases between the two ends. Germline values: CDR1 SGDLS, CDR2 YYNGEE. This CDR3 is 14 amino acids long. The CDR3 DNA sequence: TGTGCCAGCAGCCCGACCCCGCGGACTGCAGAGCTGTTTTTT. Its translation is CASSPTPRTAELFF.

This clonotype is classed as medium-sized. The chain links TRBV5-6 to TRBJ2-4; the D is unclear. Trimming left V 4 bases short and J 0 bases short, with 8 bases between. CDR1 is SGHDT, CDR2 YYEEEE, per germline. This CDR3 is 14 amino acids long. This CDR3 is CASSPRIAKNIQYF. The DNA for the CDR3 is TGTGCCAGCAGCCCAAGAATAGCCAAAAACATTCAGTACTTC.

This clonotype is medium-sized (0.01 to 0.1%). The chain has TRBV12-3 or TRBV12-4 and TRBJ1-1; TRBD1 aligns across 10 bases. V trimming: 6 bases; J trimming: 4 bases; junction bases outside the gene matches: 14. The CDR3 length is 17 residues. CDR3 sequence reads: CASRRDRTGGPSTEAFF. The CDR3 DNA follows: TGTGCCAGCAGACGTGATCGGACAGGGGGACCGAGCACTGAAGCTTTCTTT.

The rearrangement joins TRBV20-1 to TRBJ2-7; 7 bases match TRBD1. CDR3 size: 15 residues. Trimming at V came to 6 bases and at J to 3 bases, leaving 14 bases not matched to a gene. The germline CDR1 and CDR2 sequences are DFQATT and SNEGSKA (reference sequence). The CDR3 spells CSAPLGGPAFYEQYF. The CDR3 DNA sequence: TGCAGTGCCCCATTAGGGGGCCCTGCCTTCTACGAGCAGTACTTC.

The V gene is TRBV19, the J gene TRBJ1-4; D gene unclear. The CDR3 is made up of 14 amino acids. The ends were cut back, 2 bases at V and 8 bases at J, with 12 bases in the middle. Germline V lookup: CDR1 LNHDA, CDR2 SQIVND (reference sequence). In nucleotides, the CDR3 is TGTGCCAGTAGTATACAGGCCTTCGTCGAAAAACTGTTTTTT. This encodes CASSIQAFVEKLFF.

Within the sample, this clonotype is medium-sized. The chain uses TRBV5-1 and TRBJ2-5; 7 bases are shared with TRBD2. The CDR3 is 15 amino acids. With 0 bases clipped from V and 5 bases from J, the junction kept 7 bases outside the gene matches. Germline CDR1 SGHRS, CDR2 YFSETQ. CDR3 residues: CASSLGPAGRETQYF. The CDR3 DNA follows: TGCGCCAGCAGCTTGGGTCCAGCGGGGAGGGAGACCCAGTACTTC.

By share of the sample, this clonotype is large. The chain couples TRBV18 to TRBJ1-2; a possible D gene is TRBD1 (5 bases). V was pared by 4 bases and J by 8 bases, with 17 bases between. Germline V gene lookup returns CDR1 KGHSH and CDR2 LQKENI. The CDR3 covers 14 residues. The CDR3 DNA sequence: TGTGCCAGCTCACAGAGGCAGGGTCTACGAGGCTACACCTTC. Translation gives CASSQRQGLRGYTF.

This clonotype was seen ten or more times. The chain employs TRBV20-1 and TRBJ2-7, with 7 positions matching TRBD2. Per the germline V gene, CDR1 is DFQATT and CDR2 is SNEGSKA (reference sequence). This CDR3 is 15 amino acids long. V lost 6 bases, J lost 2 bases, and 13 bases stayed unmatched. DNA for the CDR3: TGCAGTGCCGCCTTAGGGAAGCGGGAACCCTACGAGCAGTACTTC. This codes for CSAALGKREPYEQYF.

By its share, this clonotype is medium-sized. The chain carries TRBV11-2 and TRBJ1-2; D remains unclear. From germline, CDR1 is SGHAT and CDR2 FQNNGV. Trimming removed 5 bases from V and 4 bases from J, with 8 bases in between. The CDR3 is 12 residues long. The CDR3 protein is CASSPGAYGYTF. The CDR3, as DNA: TGTGCCAGCAGCCCGGGAGCCTATGGCTACACCTTC.

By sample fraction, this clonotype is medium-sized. The DNA for the CDR3 is TGTGCCAGCAGCTGGGGACGGGGAGAGCAGACCCAGTACTTC. It codes for CASSWGRGEQTQYF. The gene calls are TRBV7-8 and TRBJ2-5, with D perhaps matching TRBD1 or TRBD2 (5 bases each). CDR1 SGHVS and CDR2 FQNEAQ come from the germline V gene. The CDR3 runs 14 residues. Trimming removed 4 bases at V and 6 bases at J, with 15 bases between.

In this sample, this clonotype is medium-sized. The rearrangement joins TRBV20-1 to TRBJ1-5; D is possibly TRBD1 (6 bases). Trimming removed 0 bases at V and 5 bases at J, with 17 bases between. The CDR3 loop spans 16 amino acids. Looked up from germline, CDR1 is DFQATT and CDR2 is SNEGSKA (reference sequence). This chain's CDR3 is CSARDQGGGAYQPQHF. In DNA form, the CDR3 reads TGCAGTGCTAGAGATCAGGGTGGGGGGGCTTATCAGCCCCAGCATTTT.

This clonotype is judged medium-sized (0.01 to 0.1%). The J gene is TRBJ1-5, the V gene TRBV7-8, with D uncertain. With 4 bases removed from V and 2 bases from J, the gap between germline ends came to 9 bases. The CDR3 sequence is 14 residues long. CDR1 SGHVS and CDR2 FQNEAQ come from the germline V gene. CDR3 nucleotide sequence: TGTGCCAGCAGCTGGGATCGGGGCAATCAGCCCCAGCATTTT. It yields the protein CASSWDRGNQPQHF.

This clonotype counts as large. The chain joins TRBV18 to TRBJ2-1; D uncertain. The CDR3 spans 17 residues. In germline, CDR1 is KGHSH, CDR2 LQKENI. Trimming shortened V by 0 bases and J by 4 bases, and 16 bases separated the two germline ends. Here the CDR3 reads CASSPPVDLPRYNEQFF. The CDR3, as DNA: TGTGCCAGCTCACCACCGGTAGACCTCCCACGGTACAATGAGCAGTTCTTC.

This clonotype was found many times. The CDR3 loop is CASSLSQGHYQPQHF. CDR3 nucleotide sequence: TGTGCCAGCAGCCTGTCACAGGGCCACTATCAGCCCCAGCATTTT. This chain uses TRBV6-5 with TRBJ1-5; maybe TRBD1 (6 bases). This CDR3 is built from 15 residues. CDR1 and CDR2 (germline): MNHEY, SVGAGI. V dropped 6 bases and J dropped 5 bases, with 17 bases sitting between them.

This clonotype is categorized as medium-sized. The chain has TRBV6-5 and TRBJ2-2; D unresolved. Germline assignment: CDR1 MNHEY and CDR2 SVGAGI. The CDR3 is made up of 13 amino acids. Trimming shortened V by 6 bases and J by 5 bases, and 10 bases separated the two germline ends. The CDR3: CASRLDPTGELFF. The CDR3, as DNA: TGTGCCAGCAGGCTGGATCCGACCGGGGAGCTGTTTTTT.

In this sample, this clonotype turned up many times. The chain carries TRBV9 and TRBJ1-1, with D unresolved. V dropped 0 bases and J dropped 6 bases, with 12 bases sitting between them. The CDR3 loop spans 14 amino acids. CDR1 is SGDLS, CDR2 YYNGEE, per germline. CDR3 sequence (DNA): TGTGCCAGCAGCGTAGGGGCCTTGGACCCTGAAGCTTTCTTT. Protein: CASSVGALDPEAFF.

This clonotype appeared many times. The CDR3 protein is CASSPTTGTGDLQYF. CDR3 coding DNA: TGTGCCAGCTCACCGACTACCGGGACAGGGGACCTTCAGTACTTC. The chain links TRBV18 to TRBJ2-7; TRBD1 matches 10 bases. Germline V gene data show CDR1 as KGHSH and CDR2 as LQKENI. This CDR3 comprises 15 residues. V trimming: 3 bases; J trimming: 10 bases; junction bases outside the gene matches: 12. The variable domain in full, completed from reference TRBV18 and TRBJ2-7, reads NAGVMQNPRHLVRRRGQEARLRCSPMKGHSHVYWYRQLPEEGLKFMVYLQKENIIDESGMPKERFSAEFPKEGPSILRIQQVVRGDSAAYFCASSPTTGTGDLQYFGPGTRLTVT.

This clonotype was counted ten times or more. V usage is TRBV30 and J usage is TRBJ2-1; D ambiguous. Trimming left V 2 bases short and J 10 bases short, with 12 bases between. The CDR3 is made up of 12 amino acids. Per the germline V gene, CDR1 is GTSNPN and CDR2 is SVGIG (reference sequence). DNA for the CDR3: TGTGCCTGGAGTCTAAACCTCGGGGAGCAGTTCTTC. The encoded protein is CAWSLNLGEQFF.

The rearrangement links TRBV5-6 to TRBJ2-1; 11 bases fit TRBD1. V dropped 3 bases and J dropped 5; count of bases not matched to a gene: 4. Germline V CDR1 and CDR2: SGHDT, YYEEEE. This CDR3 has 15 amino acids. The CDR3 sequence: CASSWTGGADNEQFF. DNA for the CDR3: TGTGCCAGCAGCTGGACAGGGGGCGCGGACAATGAGCAGTTCTTC.

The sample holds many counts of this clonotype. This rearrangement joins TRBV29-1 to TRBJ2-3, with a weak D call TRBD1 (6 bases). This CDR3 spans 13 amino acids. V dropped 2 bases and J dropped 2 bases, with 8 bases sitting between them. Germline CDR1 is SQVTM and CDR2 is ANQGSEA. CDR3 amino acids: CSVERGTTDTQYF. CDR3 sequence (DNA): TGCAGCGTTGAAAGGGGGACCACAGATACGCAGTATTTT.

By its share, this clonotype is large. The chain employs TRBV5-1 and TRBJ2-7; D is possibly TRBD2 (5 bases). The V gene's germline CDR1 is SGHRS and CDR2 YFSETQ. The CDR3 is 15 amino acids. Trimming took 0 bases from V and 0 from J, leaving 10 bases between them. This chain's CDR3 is CASSLEPGSSYEQYF. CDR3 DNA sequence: TGCGCCAGCAGCTTGGAACCGGGGAGCTCCTACGAGCAGTACTTC. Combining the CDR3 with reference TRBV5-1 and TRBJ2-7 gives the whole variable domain KAGVTQTPRYLIKTRGQQVTLSCSPISGHRSVSWYQQTPGQGLQFLFEYFSETQRNKGNFPGRFSGRQFSNSRSEMNVSTLELGDSALYLCASSLEPGSSYEQYFGPGTRLTVT.